The 20 T cell receptor beta chains reported below all come from one sample, sequenced in a study of human T cells and chemical hapten exposure. TCRdb analysed the RACE reads with MiXCR anew, one entry per CDR3 protein. Counted here are some 110,000 distinct CDR3 sequences, around 11% occurring once; the ten biggest clones make up around 2.4%. Stated time point: patch test 3, about 24 weeks after DPC sensitization. Treatment given: therapeutic diphenylcyclopropenone sensitization with weekly scalp DPC. The material sequenced was whole blood, taken in connection with sensitization to the hapten diphenylcyclopropenone (DPC). The receptors stem from a woman between 50 and 59 years old with alopecia areata. Some clones in this sample may be carry-over from other donors' samples.

This chain connects TRBV3-1 to TRBJ1-1; D is unresolved. V lost 0 bases to trimming and J lost 4 bases, with 6 bases between them. This CDR3 has 13 amino acids. CDR1 and CDR2 from the germline V gene are LGHDT and YNNKEL (reference sequence). CDR3 in amino acids: CASSQDRATEAFF. The CDR3 DNA is TGTGCCAGCAGCCAAGATCGGGCCACTGAAGCTTTCTTT.

CDR3 in amino acids: CASRRGGGTSSTDTQYF. In DNA, the CDR3 is TGTGCCAGCAGGCGTGGAGGAGGGACTAGCAGCACAGATACGCAGTATTTT. The chain combines TRBV28 with TRBJ2-3, with 9 nucleotides matching TRBD2. Trimming at V came to 6 bases and at J to 0 bases, leaving 10 bases not matched to a gene. The CDR3 totals 17 residues. In germline, CDR1 is MDHEN, CDR2 SYDVKM.

This clonotype was observed at least ten times. The chain combines TRBV29-1 with TRBJ1-2; D is uncertain. V was pared by 7 bases and J by 4 bases, with 19 bases between. The CDR3 covers 14 residues. Germline CDR1 and CDR2: SQVTM and ANQGSEA. The CDR3 DNA reads as TGCAGCGCCATCCGGGGAGACCGGGTCTATGGCTACACCTTC. Its protein is CSAIRGDRVYGYTF. Drawing the rest from reference TRBV29-1 and TRBJ1-2, the complete variable domain is SAVISQKPSRDICQRGTSLTIQCQVDSQVTMMFWYRQQPGQSLTLIATANQGSEATYESGFVIDKFPISRPNLTFSTLTVSNMSPEDSSIYLCSAIRGDRVYGYTFGSGTRLTVV.

This clonotype was seen repeatedly, ten times or more. The chain recombines TRBV28 with TRBJ1-4; TRBD1 agrees at 8 bases. Germline V gene sequence: CDR1 MDHEN, CDR2 SYDVKM. V was clipped by 11 bases and J by 6 bases; unmatched bases: 11. The CDR3 has 14 residues. CDR3 nucleotides: TGTGCCTCCTGTTATAGGACAGGGTATGAAAAACTGTTTTTT. Translated, it gives CASCYRTGYEKLFF. The whole variable domain, filled in from reference TRBV28 and TRBJ1-4, reads DVKVTQSSRYLVKRTGEKVFLECVQDMDHENMFWYRQDPGLGLRLIYFSYDVKMKEKGDIPEGYSVSREKKERFSLILESASTNQTSMYLCASCYRTGYEKLFFGSGTQLSVL.

About this clonotype itself: At one end, the junction sequence differs from germline, possibly due to a read error. The chain employs TRBV3-1 and TRBJ1-2; TRBD1 agrees at 8 bases. CDR1 and CDR2 from the germline V gene are LGHDT and YNNKEL (reference sequence). CDR3 length: 15 residues. DNA of the CDR3: TGTGCCAGCAGCCAGGCGGGACAGGACTACTATGGCTGCACCTTC. It translates to CASSQAGQDYYGCTF.

This clonotype was recorded a few times. V is TRBV6-5 and J is TRBJ2-3, with D unresolved. Between the trimmed V and J ends, which lost 6 bases and 6 bases, there was a span of 19 bases. Germline CDR1 MNHEY, CDR2 SVGAGI. This CDR3 is built from 15 residues. CDR3 amino acids: CASRKDTVLGDTQYF. CDR3 nucleotide sequence: TGTGCCAGCAGAAAAGATACGGTGCTCGGGGATACGCAGTATTTT.

This chain links TRBV6-6 with TRBJ1-4; no reliable D call. The CDR3 is 14 amino acids. V shed 2 bases and J shed 5 bases, with 9 bases lying between them. Germline V gene lookup returns CDR1 MNHNY and CDR2 SVGAGI (reference sequence). CDR3: CASSYPEKNEKLFF. The CDR3 nucleotides read TGTGCCAGCAGTTACCCGGAGAAGAATGAAAAACTGTTTTTT.

CDR3 loop: CASSSGQQTEAFF. CDR3 nucleotide sequence: TGTGCCAGCAGTTCTGGACAGCAGACTGAAGCTTTCTTT. The chain carries TRBV28 and TRBJ1-1; weak D call: TRBD1 (6 bases). CDR1 MDHEN and CDR2 SYDVKM come from the germline V gene. The CDR3 has 13 residues. Trimming took 4 bases from V and 5 from J, leaving 11 bases between them.

V and J are TRBV18 and TRBJ1-3; D may be TRBD1 (6 bases). The CDR3 totals 17 residues. The V and J ends lost 5 bases and 0 bases respectively, with 17 bases between them. Germline CDR1 and CDR2: KGHSH and LQKENI. CDR3 coding DNA: TGTGCCAGCTCATCGACACAGGGTGCGAGCTCTGGAAACACCATATATTTT. Encoded protein: CASSSTQGASSGNTIYF.

The rearrangement joins TRBV4-1 to TRBJ1-5; 12 bases line up with TRBD1. The V segment lost 3 bases and the J segment 4 bases; nucleotides outside the gene matches: 4. Germline V lookup: CDR1 MGHRA, CDR2 YSYEKL. The CDR3 runs 16 residues. DNA for the CDR3: TGCGCCAGCAGCCAGGGACAGGGGGCAATTAATCAGCCCCAGCATTTT. This encodes CASSQGQGAINQPQHF.

This clonotype was seen a few times. The V call is TRBV20-1, the J call TRBJ2-7, with D maybe TRBD2 (6 bases). The CDR3 consists of 12 residues. From germline, CDR1 is DFQATT and CDR2 SNEGSKA (reference sequence). CDR3 coding DNA: TGCAGCTCCGGGACTGTACCCTACGAGCAGTACTTC. It translates to CSSGTVPYEQYF.

The chain couples TRBV5-1 to TRBJ1-1, with TRBD1 as a possible D gene (5 bases). The CDR3 sequence is 15 residues long. Trimming shortened V by 4 bases and J by 1 base, and 14 bases separated the two germline ends. Germline CDR1 and CDR2: SGHRS and YFSETQ. The CDR3 loop is CASSMGVQRNTEAFF. CDR3 sequence (DNA): TGCGCCAGCAGCATGGGGGTGCAGAGGAACACTGAAGCTTTCTTT.

The rearrangement joins TRBV6-5 to TRBJ2-3; possible D gene TRBD2, 7 bases. CDR3 length: 16 amino acids. Per the germline V gene, CDR1 is MNHEY and CDR2 is SVGAGI. V was clipped by 5 bases and J by 6 bases, with 21 bases between them. CDR3 DNA: TGTGCCAGCAGTCGGGCCCGGGGGGCCTCTGGGGATACGCAGTATTTT. Its protein product is CASSRARGASGDTQYF.

The chain links TRBV5-6 to TRBJ1-2; a possible D gene is TRBD1 (5 bases). In germline, CDR1 is SGHDT, CDR2 YYEEEE. V was clipped by 4 bases and J by 4 bases, with 14 bases between them. The CDR3 is 14 amino acids. The CDR3 region is CASSTGTVRYGYTF. The CDR3, as DNA: TGTGCCAGCAGCACCGGGACCGTTCGCTATGGCTACACCTTC.

This clonotype was observed at least ten times. The junction differs from germline at one of its ends, possibly a read error. CDR3 in amino acids: CSARGTSGIGYEQYF. In DNA, the CDR3 is TGCAGTGCAAGAGGGACTAGCGGGATAGGGTACGAGCAGTACTTC. The V call is TRBV20-1, the J call TRBJ2-7; 13 bases map to TRBD2. The CDR3 is made up of 15 amino acids. The germline V gene encodes CDR1 DFQATT and CDR2 SNEGSKA (reference sequence).

V and J are TRBV2 and TRBJ2-1, with 11 nucleotides matching TRBD2. This CDR3 contains 15 residues. Trimming removed 2 bases from V and 11 bases from J; junction bases left unmatched: 8. Germline V gene sequence: CDR1 SNHLY, CDR2 FYNNEI. The CDR3 nucleotides are TGTGCCAGCAGTGAAAGGCTAGCGGGGGGCCCGAAGCAGTTCTTC. It specifies CASSERLAGGPKQFF.

The chain has TRBV10-2 and TRBJ2-7, with D perhaps matching TRBD2 (6 bases). The length of the CDR3 is 15 residues. Germline V CDR1 and CDR2: WSHSY, SAAADI. Trimming pared 1 base from V and 4 bases from J, leaving 14 bases between. The DNA for the CDR3 is TGCGCCAGCAGTGAGTACCCGGGACTGCCTTACGAGCAGTACTTC. As protein: CASSEYPGLPYEQYF.

V gene TRBV6-5 combines with J gene TRBJ1-3; a possible D gene is TRBD1 (5 bases). CDR1 and CDR2 from the germline V gene are MNHEY and SVGAGI. V was trimmed by 7 bases and J by 0 bases, leaving 10 bases between them. This CDR3 is 14 amino acids long. CDR3 loop: CASKPGLSGNTIYF. The CDR3, as DNA: TGTGCCAGCAAGCCAGGGCTCTCTGGAAACACCATATATTTT.

J is TRBJ2-3 and V is TRBV7-9, with 12 bases that match TRBD2. CDR1 and CDR2 (germline): SEHNR, FQNEAQ (reference sequence). The junction had 12 bases not matched to a gene; V was cut back by 5 bases and J by 3 bases. CDR3 length: 18 residues. CDR3 amino acids: CASSPRPSGRAGTDTQYF. CDR3 coding DNA: TGTGCCAGCAGCCCCCGCCCTAGCGGGAGGGCCGGGACAGATACGCAGTATTTT.

This clonotype occurred many times. The chain carries TRBV7-3 and TRBJ2-2; TRBD2 matches 12 bases. Germline V gene lookup returns CDR1 SGHTA and CDR2 FQGTGA. The CDR3 length is 14 residues. The V gene end was trimmed by 6 bases and the J gene end by 4 bases; junction bases not matched to a gene: 0. CDR3 protein: CASRTSGGTGELFF. The CDR3 DNA sequence: TGTGCCAGCAGGACTAGCGGGGGCACCGGGGAGCTGTTTTTT.